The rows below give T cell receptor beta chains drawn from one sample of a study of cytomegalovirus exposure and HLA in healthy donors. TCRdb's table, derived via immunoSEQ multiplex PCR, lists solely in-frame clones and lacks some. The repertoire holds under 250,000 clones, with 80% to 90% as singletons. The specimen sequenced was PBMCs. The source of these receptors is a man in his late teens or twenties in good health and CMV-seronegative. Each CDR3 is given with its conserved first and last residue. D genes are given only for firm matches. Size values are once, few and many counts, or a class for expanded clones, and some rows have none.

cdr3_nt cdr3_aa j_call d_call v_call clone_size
TGTGCCAGCAGTCTATTTCAAGTCCGTGAAGCTTTCTTT CASSLFQVREAFF TRBJ1-1 - TRBV6-1 -
TGTGCCAGCAGCTTACGGCGGCAAGAGACCCAGTACTTC CASSLRRQETQYF TRBJ2-5 - TRBV7-6 -
TGCGCCAGCAGCTTGATACCGGGACACGACAATGAGCAGTTCTTC CASSLIPGHDNEQFF TRBJ2-1 - TRBV5-1 -
TGTGCCACCAGCAGAGGGGGACTTTCCTACGAGCAGTACTTC CATSRGGLSYEQYF TRBJ2-7 - TRBV15 -
TGTGCCAGCAGTTCCCCGACAGGATACGAGCAGTACTTC CASSSPTGYEQYF TRBJ2-7 - TRBV6-5 -
TGCGCCAGCAGCGAAAAGCGGGAGACAGATACGCAGTATTTT CASSEKRETDTQYF TRBJ2-3 TRBD2 TRBV5-1 many
TGTGCCAGCAGCTTGGCCAGCGGGGGCACCGGGGAGCTGTTTTTT CASSLASGGTGELFF TRBJ2-2 TRBD2 TRBV5-4 -
TGCGCCAGCAGCCAAGATCGGGGACTAATCTACGAGCAGTACTTC CASSQDRGLIYEQYF TRBJ2-7 TRBD2 TRBV4-3 once
TGCGCCAGCAGCTTGGAGGGACTAGCGGGCCTCACAGATACGCAGTATTTT CASSLEGLAGLTDTQYF TRBJ2-3 TRBD2 TRBV5-1 -
TGTGCCAGCAGCTTGGGTCACAGGGCGGGTCCAGATACGCAGTATTTT CASSLGHRAGPDTQYF TRBJ2-3 - TRBV7-2 -
TGTGCCAGCAGTGAATTAACAGGGGCCCCCGGGGAGCTGTTTTTT CASSELTGAPGELFF TRBJ2-2 TRBD1 TRBV6-1 -
TGTGCCAGCAGCTCCAGACAGGGGCGAACCTACGAGCAGTACTTC CASSSRQGRTYEQYF TRBJ2-7 TRBD1 TRBV7-9 -
TGTGCCAGCAGCTTAGTTCCCCTTACACAGGAGAGCTCTGGAAACACCATATATTTT CASSLVPLTQESSGNTIYF TRBJ1-3 - TRBV7-7 -
TGTGCTAGTGGTTTGGCCACGCCCAGGGGTCAGCCCCAGCATTTT CASGLATPRGQPQHF TRBJ1-5 - TRBV12-5 many
TGTGCCAGCAGTCCGGGGGATTCACCCCTCCACTTT CASSPGDSPLHF TRBJ1-6 - TRBV28 -
TGTGCCAGCAGCTTACACGCAGGGGCCGCCTATAATTCACCCCTCCACTTT CASSLHAGAAYNSPLHF TRBJ1-6 - TRBV7-2 -
TGTGCCTGGAGTGTAGGGGGGGCCAGTAACGAGCAGTACTTC CAWSVGGASNEQYF TRBJ2-7 - TRBV30 -
TGTGCCAGCAGCCTTGAGGCTGGGGGGGGTGAGCAGTTCTTC CASSLEAGGGEQFF TRBJ2-1 TRBD2 TRBV6-5 -
TGTGCCAGCAGTTTAAGGCTAGCGGGGGGGCGGTGGGCAGATACGCAGTATTTT CASSLRLAGGRWADTQYF TRBJ2-3 TRBD2 TRBV27 -
TGTGCCAGCAGCCGGACAGGTTATGGCTACACCTTC CASSRTGYGYTF TRBJ1-2 TRBD1 TRBV7-2 -
TGTGCCAGCAGTGAATACTGGCAGGGCTTTGGCGAGCAGTACTTC CASSEYWQGFGEQYF TRBJ2-7 - TRBV6-1 -
TGTGCCAGCAGCTTAGACGGGATGAACACTGAAGCTTTCTTT CASSLDGMNTEAFF TRBJ1-1 - TRBV7-3 -
TGTGCCAGCAGCTTAGAATATCGTCAGCTGACTAGCTCCTACGAGCAGTACTTC CASSLEYRQLTSSYEQYF TRBJ2-7 - TRBV11-2 -
TGTGCCAGCTCACTAGACCGGACATACAATGAGCAGTTCTTC CASSLDRTYNEQFF TRBJ2-1 - TRBV18 -
TGTGCCAGCAGCGTGGGACTAGCCGACTACGAGCAGTACTTC CASSVGLADYEQYF TRBJ2-7 TRBD2 TRBV9 -
TGTGCCAGCAGCGCGAAGTCAGGGGGCCAAGAGACCCAGTACTTC CASSAKSGGQETQYF TRBJ2-5 TRBD1 TRBV9 -
TGTGCCAGCCAGGGACAACTGAAGACTGAAGCTTTCTTT CASQGQLKTEAFF TRBJ1-1 - TRBV18 -
TGTGCCAGCAGATACAGGGGTCTCTCCTACGAGCAGTACTTC CASRYRGLSYEQYF TRBJ2-7 - TRBV21-1 -
TGTGCCAGCAGCTCGCCCACAACACCGGGACTAGCGACGAAATACGAGCAGTACTTC CASSSPTTPGLATKYEQYF TRBJ2-7 TRBD2 TRBV7-8 -
TGTGCCAGCAGCGCGAACAGGGGGGGAGAGCAGTACTTC CASSANRGGEQYF TRBJ2-7 - TRBV7-2 few
TGTGCCAGCAGTGATTTGGGAGAACAGGGTCCCTCCTATGGCTACACCTTC CASSDLGEQGPSYGYTF TRBJ1-2 - TRBV25-1 once
TGCAGTGCTAACGAGTACTACGAGCAGTACTTC CSANEYYEQYF TRBJ2-7 - TRBV20-1 -
TGTGCCAGCAGCGGACCACAGGGGCGAGGGTACGAGCAGTACTTC CASSGPQGRGYEQYF TRBJ2-7 TRBD1 TRBV9 -
TGCGCCAGCAGCGATTTAGGACAGGGAGGGTATGGCTACACCTTC CASSDLGQGGYGYTF TRBJ1-2 TRBD1 TRBV5-1 -
TGCAGCGTTGACACGACTAGCGGGACAGATACGCAGTATTTT CSVDTTSGTDTQYF TRBJ2-3 TRBD2 TRBV29-1 -
TGCGCCAGCAGTGCGGGACTAGCGGGGGGGCCTAGCACAGATACGCAGTATTTT CASSAGLAGGPSTDTQYF TRBJ2-3 TRBD2 TRBV4-3 once
TGTGCCAGCAGTTTAGGATCCGGGAGTGGGTCTGGCAATCAGCCCCAGCATTTT CASSLGSGSGSGNQPQHF TRBJ1-5 - TRBV28 -
TGCGCCAGCAGCCAAGGACAGTCGACCAAAAACATTCAGTACTTC CASSQGQSTKNIQYF TRBJ2-4 - TRBV4-3 -
TGTGCCAGCAGTCCCACGGGTTACGAGCAGTACTTC CASSPTGYEQYF TRBJ2-7 - TRBV6-5 few
TGCGCCAGCAGCTTGGTAGCGGGGGGGATGTACGAGCAGTACTTC CASSLVAGGMYEQYF TRBJ2-7 TRBD2 TRBV5-1 -
TGTGCCAGCAGCGTAGCGGTGGGGGGGTCCACAGATACGCAGTATTTT CASSVAVGGSTDTQYF TRBJ2-3 TRBD2 TRBV9 -
TGCGCCACCGGGACTCCGAGCACCGGGGAGCTGTTTTTT CATGTPSTGELFF TRBJ2-2 - TRBV5-1 -
TGTGCCAGCAGCCGTAACACCGGGGAGCTGTTTTTT CASSRNTGELFF TRBJ2-2 - TRBV9 -
TGTGCCAGCAGCCGCGGACAGCAAGAGACCCAGTACTTC CASSRGQQETQYF TRBJ2-5 - TRBV7-3 -
TGTGCCTGGAGTGTACACGGAAAGGGGGCCTACGAGCAGTACTTC CAWSVHGKGAYEQYF TRBJ2-7 - TRBV30 -
TGCGCCAGCTCGCCGGGGGGGGCCTACGAGCAGTACTTC CASSPGGAYEQYF TRBJ2-7 TRBD2 TRBV4-3 -
TGTGCCAGCAGGCGGGACAGGGGGTATGAGACCCAGTACTTC CASRRDRGYETQYF TRBJ2-5 TRBD1 TRBV28 -
TGTGCCAGCAGATCAGGGACTTCCTATGGCTACACCTTC CASRSGTSYGYTF TRBJ1-2 - TRBV6-5 -
TGTGCCAGCAGCTGGGGACAGAAGAACACCGGGGAGCTGTTTTTT CASSWGQKNTGELFF TRBJ2-2 TRBD1 TRBV9 -
TGTGCCAGCAGTCGCAATACAGGGACCGGGGAGCTGTTTTTT CASSRNTGTGELFF TRBJ2-2 - TRBV6-6 -
TGTGCCAGCAGCGTGGGAGGCTCAGGCTCAGATACGCAGTATTTT CASSVGGSGSDTQYF TRBJ2-3 - TRBV9 -
TGTGCCAGTAGTATAGAAACAGGGGCCGGGGAGCTGTTTTTT CASSIETGAGELFF TRBJ2-2 TRBD1 TRBV19 -
TGTGCCAGCAGTGAGCGACCCGGGGGACTATACAATGAGCAGTTCTTC CASSERPGGLYNEQFF TRBJ2-1 TRBD2 TRBV6-1 few
TGCAGCGTTGGAGGGACAGGGAGTAGCTATGGCTACACCTTC CSVGGTGSSYGYTF TRBJ1-2 TRBD1 TRBV29-1 once
TGTGCCATCAGAGGACAGGGTTCCTCCTACGAGCAGTACTTC CAIRGQGSSYEQYF TRBJ2-7 TRBD1 TRBV10-3 -
TGCGCCAGCAGCCCGACAAATCCCTCCTACGAGCAGTACTTC CASSPTNPSYEQYF TRBJ2-7 - TRBV5-1 -
TGTGCCAGCAGGAGTGGAGGGCAGGGACCGTATGGCTACACCTTC CASRSGGQGPYGYTF TRBJ1-2 - TRBV6-1 -
TGTGCCAGCAGCCCAGGGACAGCGGAGAACTATGGCTACACCTTC CASSPGTAENYGYTF TRBJ1-2 TRBD1 TRBV9 once
TGTGCCAGCAGTTTTTTCGGTGGGGAGCTGTTTTTT CASSFFGGELFF TRBJ2-2 - TRBV27 -